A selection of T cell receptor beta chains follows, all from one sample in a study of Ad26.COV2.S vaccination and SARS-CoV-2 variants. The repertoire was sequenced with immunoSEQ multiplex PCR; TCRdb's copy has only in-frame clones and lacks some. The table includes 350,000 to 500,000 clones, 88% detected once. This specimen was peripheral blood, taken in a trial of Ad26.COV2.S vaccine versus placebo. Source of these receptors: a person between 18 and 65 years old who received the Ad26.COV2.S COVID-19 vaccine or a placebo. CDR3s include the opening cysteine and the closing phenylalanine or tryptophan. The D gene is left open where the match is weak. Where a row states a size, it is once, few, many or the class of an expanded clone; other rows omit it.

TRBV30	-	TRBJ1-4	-	TGTGCCTGGAGTACACACCCTAATGAAAAACTGTTTTTT	CAWSTHPNEKLFF
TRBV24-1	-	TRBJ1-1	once	TGTGCCACGTCCCGGGGGGGGACTGAAGCTTTCTTT	CATSRGGTEAFF
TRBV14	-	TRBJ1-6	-	TGTGCCAGCAGCCAAGATTGGGGCCTCACGGGGCGTTCACCCCTCCACTTT	CASSQDWGLTGRSPLHF
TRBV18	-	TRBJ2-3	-	TGTGCCAGCTCACAACTACTAGGATTCTCGGATACGCAGTATTTT	CASSQLLGFSDTQYF
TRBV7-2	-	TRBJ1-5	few	TGTGCCAGCAGCTTAGTTGGGCAGACGCTCACCCAGCATTTT	CASSLVGQTLTQHF
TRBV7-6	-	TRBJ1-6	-	TGTGCCAGCAGCTTAGCTGGGAATTCACCCCTCCACTTT	CASSLAGNSPLHF
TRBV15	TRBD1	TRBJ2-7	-	TGTGCCACCAGGCTGGACAGGACCTCCTACGAGCAGTACTTC	CATRLDRTSYEQYF
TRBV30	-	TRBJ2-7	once	TGTGCCTGGAGTGCCACAGGGTTTAACTACGAGCAGTACTTC	CAWSATGFNYEQYF
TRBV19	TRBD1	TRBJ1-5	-	TGTGCCAGTGCAGGGGGCGCGGATCAGCCCCAGCATTTT	CASAGGADQPQHF
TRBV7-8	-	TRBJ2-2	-	TGTGCCAGCAGCCGAGTAGGAGGGTCGAACACCGGGGAGCTGTTTTTT	CASSRVGGSNTGELFF
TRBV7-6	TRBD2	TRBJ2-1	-	TGTGCCAGCAGCAGTATAGCGGGGGGTTTCTACAATGAGCAGTTCTTC	CASSSIAGGFYNEQFF
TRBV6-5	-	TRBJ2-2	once	TGTGCCAGCAGTTACTATCCCGGGGAGCTGTTTTTT	CASSYYPGELFF
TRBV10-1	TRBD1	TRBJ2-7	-	TGCGCCAGCAGCGGACGGGGACAGGGGCCCTACGAGCAGTACTTC	CASSGRGQGPYEQYF
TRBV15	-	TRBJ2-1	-	TGTGCCACCAGCTTAAGGACAAGAAGTGGTAATGAGCAGTTCTTC	CATSLRTRSGNEQFF
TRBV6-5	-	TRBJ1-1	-	TGTGCCAGCAGTAGGGGTACGAGAACTGAAGCTTTCTTT	CASSRGTRTEAFF
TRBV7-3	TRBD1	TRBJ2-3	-	TGTGCCAGCAGCTTAAGAGGGGCCCGGGACAGCTTCACAGATACGCAGTATTTT	CASSLRGARDSFTDTQYF
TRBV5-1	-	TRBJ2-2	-	TGCGCCAGCAGCTTGGACCACCCGAACACCGGGGAGCTGTTTTTT	CASSLDHPNTGELFF
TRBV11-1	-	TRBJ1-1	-	TGTGCCAGCAGCCCGGAAGGGAGGACGGCCAACACTGAAGCTTTCTTT	CASSPEGRTANTEAFF
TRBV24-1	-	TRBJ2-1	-	TGTGCCACCAGTGAGGGGGCCTCCTACAATGAGCAGTTCTTC	CATSEGASYNEQFF
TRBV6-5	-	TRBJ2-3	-	TGTGCCAGCAGTTACAGCGCTACTAGCACAGATACGCAGTATTTT	CASSYSATSTDTQYF
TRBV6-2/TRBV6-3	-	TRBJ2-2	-	TGTGCCAGCAGTTGGAGGGGGCGTGGGGAGCTGTTTTTT	CASSWRGRGELFF
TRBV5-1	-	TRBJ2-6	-	TGCGCCAGCAGCCCTGGCCGCTCTGGGGCCAACGTCCTGACTTTC	CASSPGRSGANVLTF
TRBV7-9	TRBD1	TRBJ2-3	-	TGTGCCAGCAGCTCGCCCCGGGACAGGGCACAAGATACGCAGTATTTT	CASSSPRDRAQDTQYF
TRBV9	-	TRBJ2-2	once	TGTGCCAGCAGCGTGGACTTGAACACCGGGGAGCTGTTTTTT	CASSVDLNTGELFF
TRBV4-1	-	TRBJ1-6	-	TGCGCCAGCAGCCAACCCCGGGGGCAATCACCCCTCCACTTT	CASSQPRGQSPLHF
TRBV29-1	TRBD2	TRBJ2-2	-	TGCAGCGCCAAAGTTAGCGGGGACACCGGGGAGCTGTTTTTT	CSAKVSGDTGELFF
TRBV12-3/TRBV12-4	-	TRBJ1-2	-	TGTGCCAGCAGCAGGGTGGAGCGTGGCTACACCTTC	CASSRVERGYTF
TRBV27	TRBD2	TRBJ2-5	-	TGTGCCAGCGGGACCGGGACTAGCGACCAAGAGACCCAGTACTTC	CASGTGTSDQETQYF
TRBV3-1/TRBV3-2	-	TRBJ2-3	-	TGTGCCAGCAGCGGTAAAACGTCTAGCACAGATACGCAGTATTTT	CASSGKTSSTDTQYF
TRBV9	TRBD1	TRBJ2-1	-	TGTGCCAGCAGCGCCGAGGACAGGGACCGAGTTAGCTATGAGCAGTTCTTC	CASSAEDRDRVSYEQFF
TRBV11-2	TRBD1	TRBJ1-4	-	TGTGCCAGCAGCTCGAGATACCCAGGGGGCGCAGATGAAAAACTGTTTTTT	CASSSRYPGGADEKLFF
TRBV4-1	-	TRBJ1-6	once	TGCGCCAGCAGCCAGACGGCTTTCGTAAATAATTCACCCCTCCACTTT	CASSQTAFVNNSPLHF
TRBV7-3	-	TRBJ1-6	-	TGTGCCAGCAGCTTTCAGGGCTTGAATTCACCCCTCCACTTT	CASSFQGLNSPLHF
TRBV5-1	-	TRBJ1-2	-	TGCGCCAGCAGCTTAGAGGGATGGAGTGATTATGGCTACACCTTC	CASSLEGWSDYGYTF
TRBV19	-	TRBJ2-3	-	TGTGCCAGTAGTAATTGGGCCAGGACAGATACGCAGTATTTT	CASSNWARTDTQYF
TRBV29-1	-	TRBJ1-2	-	TGCAGCGTTGCAGGGGAAGGGGGCTACACCTTC	CSVAGEGGYTF
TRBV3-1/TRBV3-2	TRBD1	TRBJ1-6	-	TGTGCCAGCAGCCAAGAAACAGGACAGGGGAATTCACCCCTCCACTTT	CASSQETGQGNSPLHF
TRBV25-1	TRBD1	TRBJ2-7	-	TGTGCCAGCAGTGAAAGGTGGTTAGGGGACAGGGCGAAGCAGTACTTC	CASSERWLGDRAKQYF
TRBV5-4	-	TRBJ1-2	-	TGTGCCAGCAGTCGAGACATCTATGGCTACACCTTC	CASSRDIYGYTF
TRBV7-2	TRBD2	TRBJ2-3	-	TGTGCCAGCAGCACATATAGCGGGGGGACCCGGTTCACAGATACGCAGTATTTT	CASSTYSGGTRFTDTQYF
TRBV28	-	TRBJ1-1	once	TGTGCCAGCAGTCCGTCCCGGGGGACCACTGAAGCTTTCTTT	CASSPSRGTTEAFF